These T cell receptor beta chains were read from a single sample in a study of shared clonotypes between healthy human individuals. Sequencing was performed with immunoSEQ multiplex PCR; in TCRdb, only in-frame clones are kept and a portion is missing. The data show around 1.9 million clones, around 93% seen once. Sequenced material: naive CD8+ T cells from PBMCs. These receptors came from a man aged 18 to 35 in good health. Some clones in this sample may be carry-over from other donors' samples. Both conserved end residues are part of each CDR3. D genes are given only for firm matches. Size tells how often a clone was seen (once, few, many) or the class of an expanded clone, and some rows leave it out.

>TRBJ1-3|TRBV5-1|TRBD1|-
CASSLGRTGKILEGTIYF
TGCGCCAGCAGCTTGGGGAGGACAGGGAAGATTCTGGAAGGCACCATATATTTT
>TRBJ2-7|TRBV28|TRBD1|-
CASSSGTGNYEQYF
TGTGCCAGCAGTTCCGGGACAGGGAACTACGAGCAGTACTTC
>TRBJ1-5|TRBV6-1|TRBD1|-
CASRGDRNQPQHF
TGTGCCAGCAGGGGGGACAGGAATCAGCCCCAGCATTTT
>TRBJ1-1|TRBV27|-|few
CASSSTNTEAFF
TGTGCCAGCAGTTCGACGAACACTGAAGCTTTCTTT
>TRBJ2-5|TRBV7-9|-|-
CASSPRTYQETQYF
TGTGCCAGCAGCCCTCGGACATACCAAGAGACCCAGTACTTC
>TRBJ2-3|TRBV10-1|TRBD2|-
CASSASSGSTDTQYF
TGCGCCAGCAGTGCCTCTAGCGGGAGTACAGATACGCAGTATTTT
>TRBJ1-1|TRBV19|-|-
CASSIDSLNTEAFF
TGTGCCAGTAGTATAGACAGTTTGAACACTGAAGCTTTCTTT
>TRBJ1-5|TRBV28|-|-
CASSNSNQPQHF
TGTGCCAGCAGCAATAGCAATCAGCCCCAGCATTTT
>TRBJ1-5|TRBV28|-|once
CASSLGTPATLTQHF
TGTGCCAGCAGTTTAGGGACCCCGGCCACTCTAACCCAGCATTTT
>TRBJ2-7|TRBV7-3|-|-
CASSLNYGLAYEQYF
TGTGCCAGCAGCTTAAACTACGGGCTGGCCTACGAGCAGTACTTC
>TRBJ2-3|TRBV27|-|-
CASSLVYGPTSTDTQYF
TGTGCCAGCAGTTTAGTGTACGGTCCAACTAGCACAGATACGCAGTATTTT
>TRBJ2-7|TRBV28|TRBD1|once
CASSFHGQGYSYEQYF
TGTGCCAGCAGTTTCCATGGACAGGGATATTCCTACGAGCAGTACTTC
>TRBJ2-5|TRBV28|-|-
CASSITGWETQYF
TGTGCCAGCAGCATCACGGGGTGGGAGACCCAGTACTTC
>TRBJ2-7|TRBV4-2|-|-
CASSQEPPPGREQYF
TGTGCCAGCAGCCAAGAACCCCCGCCGGGGCGAGAGCAGTACTTC
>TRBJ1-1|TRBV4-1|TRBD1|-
CASSRMGQRLNTEAFF
TGCGCCAGCAGCCGTATGGGACAGAGGCTGAACACTGAAGCTTTCTTT
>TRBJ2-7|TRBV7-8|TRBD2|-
CATGGLAGYLSSYEQYF
TGTGCCACAGGGGGACTAGCGGGCTACCTGAGCTCCTACGAGCAGTACTTC
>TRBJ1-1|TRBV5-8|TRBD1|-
CASSSGTGWTEAFF
TGTGCCAGCAGCTCGGGGACAGGGTGGACTGAAGCTTTCTTT
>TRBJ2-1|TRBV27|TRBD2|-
CASSILAGEYNEQFF
TGTGCCAGCAGTATACTAGCGGGAGAGTACAATGAGCAGTTCTTC
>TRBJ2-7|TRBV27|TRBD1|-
CASYDRVNEQYF
TGTGCCAGCTACGACAGGGTCAACGAGCAGTACTTC
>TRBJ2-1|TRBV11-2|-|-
CASSPTRRSSYNEQFF
TGTGCCAGCAGCCCCACGAGGCGGAGCTCCTACAATGAGCAGTTCTTC
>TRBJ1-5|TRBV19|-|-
CASSIRDEYQPQHF
TGTGCCAGTAGTATCCGGGACGAATATCAGCCCCAGCATTTT
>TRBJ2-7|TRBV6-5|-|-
CASGWQGGEQYF
TGTGCCAGCGGTTGGCAGGGAGGAGAGCAGTACTTC
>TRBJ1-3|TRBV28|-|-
CASSFVGGISGNTIYF
TGTGCCAGCAGTTTTGTCGGGGGCATCTCTGGAAACACCATATATTTT
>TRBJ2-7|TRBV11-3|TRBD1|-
CASSLSSRGLTYEQYF
TGTGCCAGCAGCTTATCGTCCAGGGGGCTTACCTACGAGCAGTACTTC
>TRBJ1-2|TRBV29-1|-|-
CSVRTPGQVYGYTF
TGCAGCGTGAGAACTCCGGGACAAGTCTATGGCTACACCTTC
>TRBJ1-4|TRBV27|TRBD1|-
CASRGRQGSIEKLFF
TGTGCCAGCAGGGGACGACAGGGTTCGATTGAAAAACTGTTTTTT
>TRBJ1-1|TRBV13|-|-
CASRTRGAGWVNTEAFF
TGTGCCAGCAGGACTAGGGGGGCAGGGTGGGTGAACACTGAAGCTTTCTTT
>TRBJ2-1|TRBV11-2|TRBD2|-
CASSSPIGGGRNYNEQFF
TGTGCCAGCAGCTCCCCCATCGGGGGAGGGCGAAATTACAATGAGCAGTTCTTC
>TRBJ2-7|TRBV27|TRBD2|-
CASTLAGGPKRIYEQYF
TGTGCCAGCACCTTAGCGGGAGGGCCAAAAAGAATCTACGAGCAGTACTTC
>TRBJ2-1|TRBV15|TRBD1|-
CATSRVRDRGYNEQFF
TGTGCCACCAGCAGAGTCCGGGACAGGGGATATAATGAGCAGTTCTTC
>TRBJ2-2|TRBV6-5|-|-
CASSPNTGELFF
TGTGCCAGCAGTCCAAACACCGGGGAGCTGTTTTTT
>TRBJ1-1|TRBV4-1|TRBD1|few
CASSPVDRGSHTEAFF
TGCGCCAGCAGCCCAGTCGACAGGGGGAGTCACACTGAAGCTTTCTTT
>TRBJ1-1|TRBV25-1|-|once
CASSPGLGWGEAFF
TGTGCCAGCAGCCCTGGGTTGGGCTGGGGTGAAGCTTTCTTT
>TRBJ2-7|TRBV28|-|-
CASPPGPNNREGGQYF
TGTGCCAGCCCCCCCGGACCAAACAACAGGGAAGGGGGGCAGTACTTC
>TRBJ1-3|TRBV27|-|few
CASSPRSSGNTIYF
TGTGCCAGCAGTCCTCGGAGCTCTGGAAACACCATATATTTT
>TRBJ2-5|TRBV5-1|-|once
CASSLYGDVTQYF
TGCGCCAGCAGCTTGTATGGGGACGTGACCCAGTACTTC
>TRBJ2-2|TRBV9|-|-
CASSALSGATGELFF
TGTGCCAGCAGCGCATTATCGGGGGCCACCGGGGAGCTGTTTTTT
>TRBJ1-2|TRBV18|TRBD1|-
CASSPYRGIIYGYTF
TGTGCCAGCTCACCATACAGGGGGATCATCTATGGCTACACCTTC
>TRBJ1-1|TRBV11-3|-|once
CASSRTPPPTDMNTEAFF
TGTGCCAGCAGCCGAACCCCTCCCCCGACAGACATGAACACTGAAGCTTTCTTT
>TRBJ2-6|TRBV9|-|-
CASSPWAPRGANVLTF
TGTGCCAGCAGCCCGTGGGCCCCGCGGGGGGCCAACGTCCTGACTTTC
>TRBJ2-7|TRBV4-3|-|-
CASSEGGLGGYEQYF
TGCGCCAGCTCGGAGGGTGGACTAGGGGGCTACGAGCAGTACTTC
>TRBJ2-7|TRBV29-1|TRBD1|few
CSVEGDRGPEQYF
TGCAGCGTTGAAGGGGACAGGGGTCCCGAGCAGTACTTC
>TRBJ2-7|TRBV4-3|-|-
CASSPIRDNFYEQYF
TGCGCCAGCAGCCCCATCAGGGATAATTTCTACGAGCAGTACTTC
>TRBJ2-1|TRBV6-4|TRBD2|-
CASSQRAGVSHNEQFF
TGTGCCAGCAGCCAAAGGGCGGGAGTGTCACACAATGAGCAGTTCTTC
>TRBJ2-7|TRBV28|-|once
CASSPPRNEDEQYF
TGTGCCAGCAGCCCTCCACGCAACGAGGACGAGCAGTACTTC
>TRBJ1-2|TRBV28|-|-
CASKVAGERLGYTF
TGTGCCAGCAAGGTGGCAGGGGAACGGTTAGGCTACACCTTC
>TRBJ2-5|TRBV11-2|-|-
CASSESGTQYF
TGTGCCAGCAGCGAAAGCGGGACCCAGTACTTC
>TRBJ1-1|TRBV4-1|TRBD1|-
CASRATGVGTEAFF
TGCGCCAGCAGGGCGACAGGGGTAGGCACTGAAGCTTTCTTT
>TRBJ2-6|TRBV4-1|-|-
CASSLAPGFGANVLTF
TGCGCCAGCAGCCTCGCGCCGGGGTTTGGGGCCAACGTCCTGACTTTC
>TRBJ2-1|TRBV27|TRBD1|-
CASSPGTGSHEQFF
TGTGCCAGCAGCCCCGGGACAGGCTCCCATGAGCAGTTCTTC
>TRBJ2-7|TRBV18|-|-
CASSPQGPGGEQYF
TGTGCCAGCTCACCCCAGGGACCTGGTGGCGAGCAGTACTTC
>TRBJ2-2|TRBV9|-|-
CASSGSGTPGPEGELFF
TGTGCCAGCAGCGGATCGGGTACTCCGGGGCCAGAAGGGGAGCTGTTTTTT